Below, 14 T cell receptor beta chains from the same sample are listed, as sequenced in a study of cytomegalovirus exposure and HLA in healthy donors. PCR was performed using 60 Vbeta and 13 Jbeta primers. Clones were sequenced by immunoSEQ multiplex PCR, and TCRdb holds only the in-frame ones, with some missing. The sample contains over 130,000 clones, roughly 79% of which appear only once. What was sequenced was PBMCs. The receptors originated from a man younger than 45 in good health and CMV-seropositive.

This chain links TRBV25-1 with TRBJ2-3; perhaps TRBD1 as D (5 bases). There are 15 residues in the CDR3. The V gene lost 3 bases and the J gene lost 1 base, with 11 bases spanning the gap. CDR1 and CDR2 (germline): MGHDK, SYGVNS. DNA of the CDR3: TGTGCCAGCAGTGAGGGGCGACCCGGCACAGATACGCAGTATTTT. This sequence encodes CASSEGRPGTDTQYF.

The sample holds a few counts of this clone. The CDR3 region has the DNA TGTGCCAGCAGCTTTTTAGGGGATGGCTACACCTTC. It encodes CASSFLGDGYTF. The J gene is TRBJ1-2, the V gene TRBV5-4; D is perhaps TRBD1 (5 bases). The germline CDR1 and CDR2 sequences are SGHNT and YYREEE (reference sequence). The CDR3 runs 12 residues. The V end lost 2 bases, the J end lost 6 bases, and 8 bases lay between the germline ends.

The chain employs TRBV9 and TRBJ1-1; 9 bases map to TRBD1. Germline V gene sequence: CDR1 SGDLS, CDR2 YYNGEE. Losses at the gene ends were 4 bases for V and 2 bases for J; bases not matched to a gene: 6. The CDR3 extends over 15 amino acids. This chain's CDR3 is CASSPGQGRNTEAFF. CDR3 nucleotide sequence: TGTGCCAGCAGCCCCGGACAGGGGAGAAACACTGAAGCTTTCTTT.

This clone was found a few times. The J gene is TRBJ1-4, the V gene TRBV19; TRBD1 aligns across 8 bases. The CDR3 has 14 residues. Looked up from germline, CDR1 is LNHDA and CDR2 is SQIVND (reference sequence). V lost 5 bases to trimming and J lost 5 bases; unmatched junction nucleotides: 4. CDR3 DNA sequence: TGTGCCAGTAGTCTGACAGGGGCGAATGAAAAACTGTTTTTT. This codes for CASSLTGANEKLFF.

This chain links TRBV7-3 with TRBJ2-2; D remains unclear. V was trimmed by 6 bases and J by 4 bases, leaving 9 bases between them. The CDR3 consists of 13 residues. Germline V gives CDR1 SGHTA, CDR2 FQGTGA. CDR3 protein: CASRRGPTGELFF. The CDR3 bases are TGTGCCAGCAGGAGAGGTCCCACCGGGGAGCTGTTTTTT.

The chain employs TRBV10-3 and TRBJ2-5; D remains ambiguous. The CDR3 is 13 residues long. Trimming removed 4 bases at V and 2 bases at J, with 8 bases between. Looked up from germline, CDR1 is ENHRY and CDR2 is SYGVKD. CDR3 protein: CAISGQPQETQYF. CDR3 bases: TGTGCCATCAGTGGGCAACCACAAGAGACCCAGTACTTC.

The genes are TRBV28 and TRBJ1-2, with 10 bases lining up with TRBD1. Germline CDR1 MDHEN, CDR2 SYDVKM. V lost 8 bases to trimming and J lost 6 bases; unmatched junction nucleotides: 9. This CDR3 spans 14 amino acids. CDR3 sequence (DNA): TGTGCCAGCGCCGGACAGGGGGATTTCGATGGCTACACCTTC. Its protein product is CASAGQGDFDGYTF.

As DNA, the CDR3 is TGTGCCAGCAGCGGAGGAGGGGGCGTCAAGGCTGAAGCTTTCTTT. Encoded protein: CASSGGGGVKAEAFF. The chain links TRBV7-2 to TRBJ1-1; 7 positions agree with TRBD1. V trimming: 5 bases; J trimming: 6 bases; junction bases outside the gene matches: 12. The CDR3 runs 15 residues. Germline V gene data show CDR1 as SGHTA and CDR2 as FQGNSA.

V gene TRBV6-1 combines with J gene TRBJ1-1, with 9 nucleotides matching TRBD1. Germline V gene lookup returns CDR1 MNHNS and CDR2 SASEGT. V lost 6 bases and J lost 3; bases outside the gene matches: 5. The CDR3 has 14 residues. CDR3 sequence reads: CASRLDRGDTEAFF. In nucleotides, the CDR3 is TGTGCCAGCAGGTTGGACAGGGGTGACACTGAAGCTTTCTTT.

The CDR3 DNA reads TGCGCCAGCAGCCAATCCTCTAGCAATCAGCCCCAGCATTTT. As protein: CASSQSSSNQPQHF. V gene TRBV4-1 combines with J gene TRBJ1-5; D is ambiguous. CDR3 length: 14 amino acids. Germline CDR1 MGHRA, CDR2 YSYEKL. V gave up 2 bases and J gave up 0 bases, with 5 bases separating them.

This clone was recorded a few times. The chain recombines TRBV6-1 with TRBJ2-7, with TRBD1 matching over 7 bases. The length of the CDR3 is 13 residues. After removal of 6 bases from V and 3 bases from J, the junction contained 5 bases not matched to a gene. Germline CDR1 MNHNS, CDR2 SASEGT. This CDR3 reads CASRGQVDYEQYF. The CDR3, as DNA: TGTGCCAGCAGAGGACAGGTCGACTACGAGCAGTACTTC.

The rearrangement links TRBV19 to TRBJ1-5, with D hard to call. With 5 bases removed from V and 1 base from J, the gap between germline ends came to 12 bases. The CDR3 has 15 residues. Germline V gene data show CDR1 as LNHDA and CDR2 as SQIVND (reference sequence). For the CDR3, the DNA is TGTGCCAGTAGTGAGGAACGAGAGAGCAATCAGCCCCAGCATTTT. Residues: CASSEERESNQPQHF.

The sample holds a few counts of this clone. CDR3 residues: CASSLEGSNTEAFF. In DNA form, the CDR3 reads TGTGCCAGCAGCTTGGAGGGGTCGAACACTGAAGCTTTCTTT. V and J are TRBV7-9 and TRBJ1-1; D is perhaps TRBD1 (5 bases). The CDR3 totals 14 residues. V was trimmed by 3 bases and J by 1 base, leaving 9 bases between them. CDR1 and CDR2 (germline): SEHNR, FQNEAQ (reference sequence).

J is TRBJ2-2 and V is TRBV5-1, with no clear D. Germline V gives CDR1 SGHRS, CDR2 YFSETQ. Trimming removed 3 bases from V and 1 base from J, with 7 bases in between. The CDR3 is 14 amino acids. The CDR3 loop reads CASSSDWNTGELFF. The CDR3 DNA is TGCGCCAGCAGCTCCGACTGGAACACCGGGGAGCTGTTTTTT. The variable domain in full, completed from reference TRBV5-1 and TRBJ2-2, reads KAGVTQTPRYLIKTRGQQVTLSCSPISGHRSVSWYQQTPGQGLQFLFEYFSETQRNKGNFPGRFSGRQFSNSRSEMNVSTLELGDSALYLCASSSDWNTGELFFGEGSRLTVL.